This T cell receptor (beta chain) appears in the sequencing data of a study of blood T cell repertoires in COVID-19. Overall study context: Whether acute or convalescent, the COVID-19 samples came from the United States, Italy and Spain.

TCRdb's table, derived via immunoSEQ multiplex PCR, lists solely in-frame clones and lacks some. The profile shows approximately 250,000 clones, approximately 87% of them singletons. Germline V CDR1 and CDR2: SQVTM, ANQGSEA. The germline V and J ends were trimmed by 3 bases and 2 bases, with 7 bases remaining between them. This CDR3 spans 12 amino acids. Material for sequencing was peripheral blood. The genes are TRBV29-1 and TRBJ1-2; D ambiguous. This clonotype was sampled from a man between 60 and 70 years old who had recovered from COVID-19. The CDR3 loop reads CSVEYRNYGYTF. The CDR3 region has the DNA TGCAGCGTTGAGTACAGAAACTATGGCTACACCTTC.